A single sample is the source of the 20 T cell receptor beta chains below, sequenced in a study of OX40 agonist ivuxolimab in advanced cancers. Using immunoSEQ multiplex PCR, the repertoire was profiled, and TCRdb retains in-frame clones only, with some absent. The top ten hold roughly 13% of the sample, which has some 10,000 clones, less than 90% seen once. Sequenced material: CD4+ or CD8+ T cells sorted from blood, taken in a trial of the OX40 agonist ivuxolimab. The receptor source for this set is an adult with an advanced solid tumor such as melanoma, head and neck, liver or kidney cancer.

The chain combines TRBV9 with TRBJ1-5, with no clear D. Trimming cost V 2 bases and J 2 bases, with 11 bases left between them. Germline assignment: CDR1 SGDLS and CDR2 YYNGEE. This CDR3 is 15 amino acids long. CDR3 protein: CASSVSPWGNQPQHF. CDR3 nucleotides: TGTGCCAGCAGCGTTAGCCCCTGGGGCAATCAGCCCCAGCATTTT.

This clone was seen only once. This chain joins TRBV19 and TRBJ1-2, with D perhaps matching TRBD1 (6 bases). V was trimmed by 7 bases and J by 2 bases, leaving 8 bases between them. Germline loops: CDR1 LNHDA, CDR2 SQIVND (reference sequence). The CDR3 is 12 residues long. The CDR3 bases are TGTGCCAGTATTACAGGGAACTATGGCTACACCTTC. This encodes CASITGNYGYTF.

The CDR3 nucleotides read TGTGCCAGCACCCTGGACAGGGAGACCCTCGAGAACACCGGGGAGCTGTTTTTT. Its protein is CASTLDRETLENTGELFF. The chain couples TRBV28 to TRBJ2-2; TRBD1 agrees at 8 bases. Germline values: CDR1 MDHEN, CDR2 SYDVKM. Trimming at V came to 7 bases and at J to 1 base, leaving 14 bases not matched to a gene. The CDR3 has 18 residues. Based on the CDR3 plus reference TRBV28 and TRBJ2-2, the full variable domain is DVKVTQSSRYLVKRTGEKVFLECVQDMDHENMFWYRQDPGLGLRLIYFSYDVKMKEKGDIPEGYSVSREKKERFSLILESASTNQTSMYLCASTLDRETLENTGELFFGEGSRLTVL.

V is TRBV27 and J is TRBJ1-3; possible D gene TRBD1, 5 bases. V lost 5 bases and J lost 1, with 21 bases in between. The CDR3 is 18 amino acids. Looked up from germline, CDR1 is MNHEY and CDR2 is SMNVEV (reference sequence). CDR3 residues: CASSPHPRQPKSGNTIYF. CDR3 sequence (DNA): TGTGCCAGCAGTCCTCACCCTCGACAGCCGAAGTCTGGAAACACCATATATTTT.

The CDR3 region is CASSPDDREDSPLHF. The DNA for the CDR3 is TGTGCCAGCAGCCCCGACGACAGGGAGGATTCACCCCTCCACTTT. The chain recombines TRBV21-1 with TRBJ1-6; the DNA was not compared with TRBD1, the D call given in the table. TRBV21-1 is termed a pseudogene. The length of the CDR3 is 15 residues.

The chain joins TRBV7-6 to TRBJ2-7; D may be TRBD2 (6 bases). The CDR3 has 13 residues. V was cut by 5 bases and J by 3 bases, with 11 bases left in between. Germline V CDR1 and CDR2: SGHVS, FNYEAQ. This chain's CDR3 is CASSPREFYEQYF. CDR3 DNA: TGTGCCAGCAGCCCTCGGGAGTTCTACGAGCAGTACTTC.

The chain is built from TRBV7-6 and TRBJ2-2; possibly TRBD2 for D (5 bases). Germline assignment: CDR1 SGHVS and CDR2 FNYEAQ. This CDR3 is built from 15 residues. V was cut by 3 bases and J by 6 bases, with 14 bases left in between. CDR3 bases: TGTGCCAGCAGCTTGACTATTAGGGCCCCCGGGGAGCTGTTTTTT. It yields the protein CASSLTIRAPGELFF.

The CDR3 nucleotides are TGTGCCAGCAGCCCTCGTATAGGGGGCTACGAGCAGTACTTC. Protein product: CASSPRIGGYEQYF. V is TRBV9 and J is TRBJ2-7, with D perhaps TRBD1 (6 bases). Trimming left V 4 bases short and J 3 bases short, with 14 bases between. CDR3 length equals 14 residues. From germline, CDR1 is SGDLS and CDR2 YYNGEE.

The chain carries TRBV5-1 and TRBJ1-1; D is uncertain. Germline V lookup: CDR1 SGHRS, CDR2 YFSETQ. The CDR3 is 15 residues long. Trimming took off 4 bases at V and 3 bases at J, with 16 bases between the two ends. The chain's CDR3 is CASSEDFSWDTEAFF. The DNA of the CDR3 is TGCGCCAGCAGCGAAGACTTTTCCTGGGACACTGAAGCTTTCTTT.

This clone appeared a single time. V is TRBV6-5 and J is TRBJ2-3; 15 bases are shared with TRBD2. CDR1 is MNHEY, CDR2 SVGAGI, per germline. Trimming at V came to 4 bases and at J to 6 bases, leaving 5 bases not matched to a gene. The CDR3 consists of 16 residues. The CDR3 DNA reads as TGTGCCAGCAGTTCCGGGACTAGCGGGGGGAGGGATACGCAGTATTTT. Translated, it gives CASSSGTSGGRDTQYF.

The J gene is TRBJ2-5, the V gene TRBV4-1; tentatively, D is TRBD1 (5 bases). There are 14 residues in the CDR3. Trimming cost V 4 bases and J 7 bases, with 16 bases left between them. Germline CDR1 and CDR2: MGHRA and YSYEKL. The CDR3 coding sequence is TGCGCCAGCAGCCCTCGGGCCAATCAGGGGACCCAGTACTTC. It is translated as CASSPRANQGTQYF.

The chain has TRBV7-9 and TRBJ2-5, with D uncertain. V lost 5 bases and J 5 bases, leaving 21 bases between the germline ends. Germline CDR1 and CDR2: SEHNR and FQNEAQ (reference sequence). The CDR3 runs to 16 residues. The DNA of the CDR3 is TGTGCCAGCAGCCCGAAGCCTCCGGGCCGTGAGGAGACCCAGTACTTC. As protein: CASSPKPPGREETQYF.

This sequence joins TRBV11-2 and TRBJ2-7, with 7 bases lining up with TRBD2. The junction had 12 bases not matched to a gene; V was cut back by 5 bases and J by 2 bases. The V gene's germline CDR1 is SGHAT and CDR2 FQNNGV. The CDR3 length is 16 residues. CDR3 loop: CASSTRGQRGAYEQYF. The CDR3 DNA is TGTGCCAGCAGCACGCGGGGCCAGCGGGGTGCCTACGAGCAGTACTTC.

The chain employs TRBV6-5 and TRBJ2-4; 7 bases match TRBD2. Germline V CDR1 and CDR2: MNHEY, SVGAGI. V lost 6 bases to trimming and J lost 7 bases; unmatched junction nucleotides: 12. The CDR3 consists of 15 residues. CDR3 protein: CASRKAGFSGNIQYF. In DNA, the CDR3 is TGTGCCAGCAGGAAAGCGGGGTTTTCAGGGAACATTCAGTACTTC.

The chain joins TRBV20-1 to TRBJ1-1, with D perhaps TRBD1 (5 bases). There are 11 residues in the CDR3. In germline, CDR1 is DFQATT, CDR2 SNEGSKA (reference sequence). V was pared by 3 bases and J by 7 bases, with 9 bases between. This CDR3 is CSARGGVEAFF. The CDR3 DNA reads TGCAGTGCTAGGGGGGGGGTTGAAGCTTTCTTT.

The chain uses TRBV5-1 and TRBJ1-4, with TRBD1 identical over 8 bases. Trimming at V came to 4 bases and at J to 8 bases, leaving 13 bases not matched to a gene. CDR3 length: 16 residues. The germline V gene encodes CDR1 SGHRS and CDR2 YFSETQ. CDR3 in amino acids: CASSPMGTGPKEKLFF. CDR3 sequence (DNA): TGCGCCAGCAGCCCGATGGGGACAGGACCCAAGGAAAAACTGTTTTTT.

The V call is TRBV9, the J call TRBJ2-7; TRBD1 agrees at 8 bases. Germline CDR1 SGDLS, CDR2 YYNGEE. J lost 6 bases, V lost 2 bases, and 7 bases had no gene match. This CDR3 comprises 14 residues. CDR3 region: CASSVLTGAGEQYF. The DNA of the CDR3 is TGTGCCAGCAGCGTCCTGACAGGGGCGGGCGAGCAGTACTTC.

This chain links TRBV7-6 with TRBJ2-7; D may correspond to TRBD1 or TRBD2 (5 bases each). The CDR3 totals 14 residues. V was clipped by 0 bases and J by 3 bases, with 9 bases between them. From germline, CDR1 is SGHVS and CDR2 FNYEAQ. CDR3 residues: CASSLAGENYEQYF. The CDR3 coding sequence is TGTGCCAGCAGCTTAGCGGGGGAGAACTACGAGCAGTACTTC.

The chain couples TRBV5-1 to TRBJ2-7; D is undetermined. This CDR3 spans 14 amino acids. The V gene's germline CDR1 is SGHRS and CDR2 YFSETQ. Trimming removed 4 bases at V and 3 bases at J, with 14 bases between. Written as DNA, the CDR3 is TGCGCCAGCAGCCAAGGACCCTTAGACTACGAGCAGTACTTC. Its protein product is CASSQGPLDYEQYF.

This chain uses TRBV25-1 with TRBJ2-3, with D uncertain. Trimming removed 8 bases from V and 3 bases from J, with 18 bases in between. Germline CDR1 and CDR2: MGHDK and SYGVNS. The CDR3 runs to 15 residues. The CDR3 nucleotides are TGTGCCAGCGGTTTACACCTTCTGGGAACAGATACGCAGTATTTT. Translated: CASGLHLLGTDTQYF.